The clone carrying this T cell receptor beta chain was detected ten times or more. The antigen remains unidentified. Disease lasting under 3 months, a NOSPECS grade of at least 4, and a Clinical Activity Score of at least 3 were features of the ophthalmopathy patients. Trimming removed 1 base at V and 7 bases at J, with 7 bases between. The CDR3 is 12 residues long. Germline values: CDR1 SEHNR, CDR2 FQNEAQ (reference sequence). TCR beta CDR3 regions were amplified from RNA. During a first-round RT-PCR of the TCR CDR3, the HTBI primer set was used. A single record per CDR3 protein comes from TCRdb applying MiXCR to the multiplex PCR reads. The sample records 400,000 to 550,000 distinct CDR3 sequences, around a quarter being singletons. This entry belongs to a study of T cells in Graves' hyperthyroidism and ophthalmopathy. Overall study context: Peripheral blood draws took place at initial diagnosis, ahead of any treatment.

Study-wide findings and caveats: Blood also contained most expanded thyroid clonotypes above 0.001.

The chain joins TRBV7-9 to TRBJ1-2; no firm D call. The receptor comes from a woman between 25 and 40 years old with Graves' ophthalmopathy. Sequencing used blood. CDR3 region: CASSLGLTGYTF. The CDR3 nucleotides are TGTGCCAGCAGCTTAGGCCTTACTGGCTACACCTTC.